This entry lists 26 T cell receptor beta chains sequenced from one sample in a study of CD8 T cells in Susac syndrome. RNA amounts of roughly 0.5 to 1 ug underwent reverse transcription with random hexamers. MiXCR, run by TCRdb on the immunoSEQ multiplex PCR reads, gives a single entry per CDR3 protein. The sample holds 150,000 to 180,000 distinct CDR3 sequences, about 94% seen once. Sequencing used CD8+ T cells from PBMCs. All receptors come from a human donor with multiple sclerosis.

The rearrangement uses TRBV3-1 and TRBJ1-2; TRBD1 matches 7 bases. The CDR3 consists of 14 residues. The germline CDR1 and CDR2 sequences are LGHDT and YNNKEL (reference sequence). J lost 5 bases, V lost 1 base, and 4 bases had no gene match. CDR3 in DNA: TGTGCCAGCAGCCAAGGCAGGGGGTGGTATGGCTACACCTTC. Translated: CASSQGRGWYGYTF.

This rearrangement joins TRBV15 to TRBJ2-7; D may be TRBD1 (5 bases). Germline lookup yields CDR1 LNHNV and CDR2 YYDKDF (reference sequence). The V and J ends lost 5 bases and 1 base respectively, with 6 bases between them. The CDR3 contains 12 residues. CDR3 in DNA: TGTGCCACCAGCCCAGGGTCCTACGAGCAGTACTTC. This encodes CATSPGSYEQYF.

The chain uses TRBV11-3 and TRBJ2-1, with 8 bases identical to TRBD2. V lost 1 base to trimming and J lost 9 bases; unmatched junction nucleotides: 2. Germline-derived CDR1 and CDR2 are SGHNT and YENEEA. The CDR3 loop spans 13 amino acids. The CDR3 protein is CASSLGTSSEQFF. CDR3 coding DNA: TGTGCCAGCAGCTTAGGGACTAGCTCTGAGCAGTTCTTC. Variable domain in full (rest from reference TRBV11-3 and TRBJ2-1): EAGVVQSPRYKIIEKKQPVAFWCNPISGHNTLYWYLQNLGQGPELLIRYENEEAVDDSQLPKDRFSAERLKGVDSTLKIQPAELGDSAVYLCASSLGTSSEQFFGPGTRLTVL.

The CDR3 bases are TGTGCCAGCAGTTTCATAGCGGGGTCCTACAATGAGCAGTTCTTC. Protein product: CASSFIAGSYNEQFF. V gene TRBV27 combines with J gene TRBJ2-1, with TRBD2 matching over 8 bases. J gave up 1 base and V 3 bases, and 2 bases lay outside the gene matches. Germline loops: CDR1 MNHEY, CDR2 SMNVEV (reference sequence). The CDR3 length is 15 residues.

This clonotype was detected only once. The chain recombines TRBV20-1 with TRBJ2-7, with 8 bases lining up with TRBD2. With V trimmed by 3 bases and J by 3 bases, 4 bases remained unmatched. Germline V gives CDR1 DFQATT, CDR2 SNEGSKA (reference sequence). The CDR3 covers 13 residues. As DNA, the CDR3 is TGCAGTGCTAGGTCCGGGAGGGTCTACGAGCAGTACTTC. Amino acid sequence: CSARSGRVYEQYF.

V and J are TRBV29-1 and TRBJ1-2; D is perhaps TRBD1 (5 bases). The germline V gene has CDR1 SQVTM and CDR2 ANQGSEA. Trimming stripped 3 bases from V and 3 bases from J, with 23 bases between. The CDR3 loop spans 17 amino acids. The CDR3 spells CSVDLAEGERKDYGYTF. CDR3 DNA: TGCAGCGTTGATTTAGCGGAAGGGGAGAGGAAGGACTATGGCTACACCTTC.

This sequence joins TRBV29-1 and TRBJ2-6, with D maybe TRBD1 (6 bases). This CDR3 is 18 amino acids long. V dropped 2 bases and J dropped 1 base, with 18 bases sitting between them. Germline V gene sequence: CDR1 SQVTM, CDR2 ANQGSEA. As DNA, the CDR3 is TGCAGCGTTGAATTGAGAGACAGGACGGGGTCTGGGGCCAACGTCCTGACTTTC. It encodes CSVELRDRTGSGANVLTF. Looking up the rest from reference TRBV29-1 and TRBJ2-6 gives the full variable domain: SAVISQKPSRDICQRGTSLTIQCQVDSQVTMMFWYRQQPGQSLTLIATANQGSEATYESGFVIDKFPISRPNLTFSTLTVSNMSPEDSSIYLCSVELRDRTGSGANVLTFGAGSRLTVL.

The chain combines TRBV27 with TRBJ2-1; D assignment may be TRBD1 or TRBD2 (5 bases each). V was trimmed by 3 bases and J by 9 bases, leaving 12 bases between them. Germline V lookup: CDR1 MNHEY, CDR2 SMNVEV (reference sequence). The CDR3 is made up of 13 amino acids. In DNA, the CDR3 is TGTGCCAGCAGTTTTGTGGGGGTAGGTGAGCAGTTCTTC. Its protein product is CASSFVGVGEQFF.

The rearrangement joins TRBV29-1 to TRBJ2-2; D uncertain. Between the trimmed V and J ends, which lost 2 bases and 0 bases, there was a span of 7 bases. The CDR3 totals 14 residues. Germline assignment: CDR1 SQVTM and CDR2 ANQGSEA. CDR3 DNA sequence: TGCAGCGTTGAAACCGGATCGAACACCGGGGAGCTGTTTTTT. This codes for CSVETGSNTGELFF.

The V gene is TRBV13, the J gene TRBJ2-5; 7 positions agree with TRBD1. The CDR3 contains 16 residues. Trimming cost V 5 bases and J 0 bases; bases outside gene matches: 9. The germline V gene encodes CDR1 PRHDT and CDR2 FYEKMQ (reference sequence). CDR3 DNA: TGTGCCAGCAGCCATCCCGGGACAGCGTACCAAGAGACCCAGTACTTC. Translating it yields CASSHPGTAYQETQYF.

The chain links TRBV5-1 to TRBJ1-2; 8 nucleotides line up with TRBD1. Per germline, CDR1 SGHRS and CDR2 YFSETQ. V trimming: 0 bases; J trimming: 7 bases; junction bases outside the gene matches: 8. The CDR3 is 15 residues long. CDR3 coding DNA: TGCGCCAGCAGCTTGGACGACAGGGGTGGGGCTGGCTACACCTTC. Amino acids: CASSLDDRGGAGYTF.

V and J are TRBV20-1 and TRBJ2-7; 7 bases align to TRBD1. CDR1 and CDR2 from the germline V gene are DFQATT and SNEGSKA (reference sequence). The J segment lost 2 bases and the V segment lost 0 bases, leaving 4 bases of the junction unmatched. The CDR3 consists of 14 residues. This CDR3 is CSARDLGQPYEQYF. CDR3 sequence (DNA): TGCAGTGCTAGAGATTTGGGACAGCCCTACGAGCAGTACTTC.

The rearrangement links TRBV30 to TRBJ1-2; D not certain. The germline V gene encodes CDR1 GTSNPN and CDR2 SVGIG (reference sequence). Trimming took 4 bases from V and 11 from J, leaving 14 bases between them. The CDR3 length is 11 residues. CDR3 sequence: CAWTFGGGYTF. CDR3 nucleotide sequence: TGTGCCTGGACCTTTGGTGGTGGGTACACCTTC.

The chain joins TRBV4-2 to TRBJ2-1; TRBD1 might be the D (5 bases). The germline gives CDR1 LGHNA, CDR2 YNFKEQ. The CDR3 is 19 amino acids. V was shortened by 0 bases and J by 7 bases, with 25 bases between the two germline ends. The CDR3 loop is CASSQEAPRYGRVENEQFF. The CDR3 coding sequence is TGTGCCAGCAGCCAAGAAGCCCCTCGGTATGGCAGGGTAGAGAATGAGCAGTTCTTC.

The chain has TRBV20-1 and TRBJ1-2; D gene uncertain. The CDR3 totals 13 residues. The germline gives CDR1 DFQATT, CDR2 SNEGSKA (reference sequence). V lost 2 bases to trimming and J lost 8 bases, with 15 bases between them. The CDR3 DNA follows: TGCAGTGCTAGAAATCCGTCCGGAGGAGGCTACACCTTC. Its protein product is CSARNPSGGGYTF.

This chain links TRBV2 with TRBJ2-3; D gene unclear. The CDR3 runs to 15 residues. The germline gives CDR1 SNHLY, CDR2 FYNNEI. V shed 7 bases and J shed 6 bases, with 20 bases lying between them. The DNA for the CDR3 is TGTGCCAGCACCCCGGCGCAGGCGCCTTGGGATACGCAGTATTTT. Translating gives CASTPAQAPWDTQYF.

This chain links TRBV15 with TRBJ2-5; tentative D call: TRBD1 (5 bases). The germline V gene has CDR1 LNHNV and CDR2 YYDKDF (reference sequence). V lost 5 bases and J 4 bases, leaving 17 bases between the germline ends. The CDR3 consists of 15 residues. CDR3 in amino acids: CATSSRATNRETQYF. The DNA of the CDR3 is TGTGCCACCAGCTCCAGGGCAACCAACAGAGAGACCCAGTACTTC.

The chain is built from TRBV7-9 and TRBJ2-7; 8 bases fit TRBD1. The germline V gene encodes CDR1 SEHNR and CDR2 FQNEAQ (reference sequence). After removal of 4 bases from V and 11 bases from J, the junction contained 19 bases not matched to a gene. CDR3 size: 16 residues. CDR3 protein: CASSSFSQGPGQVEYF. The CDR3 region has the DNA TGTGCCAGCAGCTCCTTCTCCCAGGGACCGGGACAGGTGGAGTACTTC.

V usage is TRBV5-1 and J usage is TRBJ1-2; no clear D. V was pared by 0 bases and J by 8 bases, with 11 bases between. The CDR3 loop spans 13 amino acids. Germline CDR1 SGHRS, CDR2 YFSETQ. Here the CDR3 reads CASSLEGREGYTF. The DNA for the CDR3 is TGCGCCAGCAGCTTGGAAGGCCGGGAGGGCTACACCTTC.

The chain uses TRBV7-9 and TRBJ1-2, with D possibly matching TRBD1 (5 bases). This CDR3 is built from 15 residues. V was cut by 4 bases and J by 3 bases, with 15 bases left in between. Germline lookup yields CDR1 SEHNR and CDR2 FQNEAQ (reference sequence). The CDR3 loop reads CASSSAGGIDYGYTF. Written as DNA, the CDR3 is TGTGCCAGCAGCTCCGCGGGGGGGATAGACTATGGCTACACCTTC.

The V gene is TRBV12-5, the J gene TRBJ2-7; possibly TRBD1 for D (7 bases). Trimming left V 1 base short and J 1 base short, with 11 bases between. This CDR3 region has 15 residues. Per the germline V gene, CDR1 is LGHNT and CDR2 is FRNRAP. The CDR3 region is CASGLDQGGSYEQYF. For the CDR3, the DNA is TGTGCTAGTGGTTTGGATCAGGGGGGATCCTACGAGCAGTACTTC.

V is TRBV12-5 and J is TRBJ1-5; 10 bases align to TRBD1. CDR3 size: 15 residues. The germline gives CDR1 LGHNT, CDR2 FRNRAP. V lost 2 bases to trimming and J lost 5 bases; unmatched junction nucleotides: 3. CDR3 sequence (DNA): TGTGCTAGTGGTTTGCCAGGACAGGGGGATCAGCCCCAGCATTTT. It translates to CASGLPGQGDQPQHF.

The rearrangement joins TRBV7-9 to TRBJ2-5; D may be TRBD1 (7 bases). Germline V gene sequence: CDR1 SEHNR, CDR2 FQNEAQ (reference sequence). There are 17 residues in the CDR3. Trimming stripped 7 bases from V and 7 bases from J, with 28 bases between. Written as DNA, the CDR3 is TGTGCCAGCACGACTAGACTAGAACAAGGGGGCCCTAGGACCCAGTACTTC. Translation gives CASTTRLEQGGPRTQYF.

The chain has TRBV9 and TRBJ2-1; TRBD2 aligns across 7 bases. The germline CDR1 and CDR2 sequences are SGDLS and YYNGEE. This CDR3 comprises 16 residues. The V and J ends lost 0 bases and 3 bases, in that order; junction bases with no gene match: 6. The CDR3 DNA is TGTGCCAGCAGCGTAGTTGAGCGGGGAAACTACAATGAGCAGTTCTTC. It yields the protein CASSVVERGNYNEQFF.

The V call is TRBV9, the J call TRBJ2-1, with 13 bases that match TRBD2. This CDR3 comprises 17 residues. Germline values: CDR1 SGDLS, CDR2 YYNGEE. V shed 0 bases, J shed 3 bases, and the junction held 3 bases outside the gene matches. CDR3 bases: TGTGCCAGCAGCGTAGAGGGACTAGCGGGGAGCTACAATGAGCAGTTCTTC. Protein product: CASSVEGLAGSYNEQFF.

The genes are TRBV7-9 and TRBJ2-7; a possible D gene is TRBD2 (6 bases). The V gene lost 4 bases and the J gene lost 5 bases, with 12 bases spanning the gap. CDR1 is SEHNR and CDR2 is FQNEAQ in the germline V gene (reference sequence). The CDR3 totals 13 residues. The CDR3 DNA reads as TGTGCCAGCAGCTCCGGGGGATCCCACGAGCAGTACTTC. The encoded protein is CASSSGGSHEQYF.